This T cell receptor beta chain comes out of a study of T-cell reconstitution after alpha-beta-depleted transplantation in children. Germline CDR1 and CDR2: MNHEY and SMNVEV (reference sequence). This CDR3 is built from 13 residues. V shed 4 bases and J shed 6 bases, with 7 bases lying between them. Preparation of the TCRbeta library involved a method that used unique molecular identifiers. Using its own MiXCR run on the PCR reads, TCRdb lists one record per CDR3 protein. The repertoire includes a few hundred thousand distinct CDR3 sequences, under 15% of them detected once, and around 5.8% sits in the top ten.

Sequenced here: PBMCs from the stem cell graft donor, sampled from the stem cell graft. The origin of this receptor is a human donor who donated a stem cell graft to a child with combined immunodeficiency. The chain uses TRBV27 and TRBJ1-6, with a tentative D call TRBD1 (6 bases). In DNA form, the CDR3 reads TGTGCCAGCAGTTCGGACAGTAATTCACCCCTCCACTTT. It is translated as CASSSDSNSPLHF.